The 31 T cell receptor beta chains given below trace back to one sample, sequenced in a study of blood T cell repertoires in COVID-19. Profiling relied on immunoSEQ multiplex PCR, and the TCRdb table lists in-frame clones only, not all of them. This table has 150,000 or so clones, under 90% appearing once. Sequencing was done on a sample of peripheral blood. All receptors come from a woman over 75 with acute or convalescent COVID-19.

V gene TRBV7-3 combines with J gene TRBJ2-5; TRBD2 matches at 8 bases. The CDR3 has 15 residues. J gave up 1 base and V 5 bases, and 6 bases lay outside the gene matches. The germline V gene has CDR1 SGHTA and CDR2 FQGTGA. The CDR3 sequence is CASSLAGGLQETQYF. The CDR3 nucleotides are TGTGCCAGCAGCCTCGCGGGGGGTCTCCAAGAGACCCAGTACTTC.

J is TRBJ2-2 and V is TRBV5-6, with 7 bases matching TRBD1. Trimming took 5 bases from V and 5 from J; bases not matched to a gene: 6. CDR3 size: 14 residues. From germline, CDR1 is SGHDT and CDR2 YYEEEE. The DNA for the CDR3 is TGTGCCAGCAGGACGGGACAGCGGACCGGGGAGCTGTTTTTT. Its translation: CASRTGQRTGELFF.

V usage is TRBV5-4 and J usage is TRBJ1-6; perhaps TRBD1 as D (6 bases). Germline assignment: CDR1 SGHNT and CDR2 YYREEE (reference sequence). The length of the CDR3 is 15 residues. The V and J ends lost 0 bases and 8 bases respectively, with 12 bases between them. Here the CDR3 DNA reads TGTGCCAGCAGCTTGGTCGGGGGGCGCGATTCACCCCTCCACTTT. Translating it yields CASSLVGGRDSPLHF.

The chain has TRBV23-1 and TRBJ2-1; possible D gene TRBD2, 5 bases. TRBV23-1 is treated as an ORF (open reading frame) with a function not yet certain. Trimming stripped 1 base from V and 1 base from J, with 8 bases between. The CDR3 contains 15 residues. Here the CDR3 DNA reads TGCGCCAGCAGTCAATGGGGAGAATCCTACAATGAGCAGTTCTTC. This sequence encodes CASSQWGESYNEQFF.

The rearrangement uses TRBV25-1 and TRBJ1-3; the match to TRBD1 covers 9 bases. There are 16 residues in the CDR3. J was trimmed by 3 bases and V by 2 bases; bases with no gene match: 5. The germline CDR1 and CDR2 sequences are MGHDK and SYGVNS. The CDR3, as DNA: TGTGCCAGCAGTGAAACGGGGACAGGGTTTGGAAACACCATATATTTT. Translation gives CASSETGTGFGNTIYF.

The CDR3 nucleotides are TGTGCCAGCAGTCCCAAAGGGATAGGGGACGAGCAGTACTTC. Translating it yields CASSPKGIGDEQYF. The chain combines TRBV3-1 (or the pseudogene TRBV3-2) with TRBJ2-7, with TRBD1 as a possible D gene (5 bases). V was trimmed by 6 bases and J by 5 bases, leaving 17 bases between them. Germline-derived CDR1 and CDR2 are LGHDT and YNNKEL (reference sequence). The CDR3 contains 14 residues.

The chain carries TRBV7-3 and TRBJ1-2, with 12 bases identical to TRBD1. CDR1 is SGHTA, CDR2 FQGTGA, per germline. This CDR3 comprises 14 residues. The V segment lost 3 bases and the J segment 7 bases; nucleotides outside the gene matches: 3. In DNA form, the CDR3 reads TGTGCCAGCAGCTTTCAGGGACAGGGGGCTGGCTACACCTTC. This sequence encodes CASSFQGQGAGYTF.

The V and J genes are TRBV6-6 and TRBJ2-7; 9 positions agree with TRBD2. V shed 0 bases and J 4 bases; nucleotides not matched to a gene: 4. The CDR3 runs 15 residues. Germline CDR1 is MNHNY and CDR2 is SVGAGI (reference sequence). The CDR3 sequence: CASSYSIAGGYEQYF. DNA for the CDR3: TGTGCCAGCAGTTACTCGATTGCGGGAGGGTACGAGCAGTACTTC.

This rearrangement joins TRBV19 to TRBJ2-7; 7 bases are a match to TRBD1. The CDR3 totals 15 residues. Germline V CDR1 and CDR2: LNHDA, SQIVND (reference sequence). The V segment lost 2 bases and the J segment 0 bases; nucleotides outside the gene matches: 4. CDR3 sequence: CASSIRQGSSYEQYF. CDR3 DNA sequence: TGTGCCAGTAGTATAAGACAGGGAAGCTCCTACGAGCAGTACTTC.

This chain uses TRBV15 with TRBJ2-7, with D uncertain. Germline V gene lookup returns CDR1 LNHNV and CDR2 YYDKDF (reference sequence). The V gene lost 0 bases and the J gene lost 3 bases, with 9 bases spanning the gap. The CDR3 covers 14 residues. CDR3 bases: TGTGCCACCAGCAGAGATGTCGCCAGCTACGAGCAGTACTTC. The encoded protein is CATSRDVASYEQYF. The complete variable domain, with remaining parts taken from reference TRBV15 and TRBJ2-7, reads DAMVIQNPRYQVTQFGKPVTLSCSQTLNHNVMYWYQQKSSQAPKLLFHYYDKDFNNEADTPDNFQSRRPNTSFCFLDIRSPGLGDTAMYLCATSRDVASYEQYFGPGTRLTVT.

This chain links TRBV6-5 with TRBJ2-7, with TRBD2 identical over 9 bases. Germline V lookup: CDR1 MNHEY, CDR2 SVGAGI. This CDR3 spans 15 amino acids. V lost 6 bases to trimming and J lost 3 bases; unmatched junction nucleotides: 9. The chain's CDR3 is CASRVLNSGSYEQYF. The CDR3, as DNA: TGTGCCAGCAGGGTCCTGAATAGCGGGAGCTACGAGCAGTACTTC.

The gene calls are TRBV5-1 and TRBJ1-5, with 8 bases matching TRBD1. This CDR3 has 15 amino acids. Germline values: CDR1 SGHRS, CDR2 YFSETQ. Trimming removed 1 base from V and 6 bases from J; junction bases left unmatched: 6. The CDR3 sequence is CASSLQGARGQPQHF. For the CDR3, the DNA is TGCGCCAGCAGCTTGCAGGGGGCGCGGGGTCAGCCCCAGCATTTT.

The CDR3 here is CAWRVLRTGWEAFF. The CDR3 coding sequence is TGTGCCTGGAGGGTCCTTAGGACAGGGTGGGAAGCTTTCTTT. The chain links TRBV30 to TRBJ1-1, with 8 positions matching TRBD1. Germline CDR1 is GTSNPN and CDR2 is SVGIG (reference sequence). V shed 3 bases and J 8 bases; nucleotides not matched to a gene: 11. The CDR3 runs 14 residues. Full variable domain (missing parts from reference TRBV30 and TRBJ1-1): SQTIHQWPATLVQPVGSPLSLECTVEGTSNPNLYWYRQAAGRGLQLLFYSVGIGQISSEVPQNLSASRPQDRQFILSSKKLLLSDSGFYLCAWRVLRTGWEAFFGQGTRLTVV.

The J gene is TRBJ1-6, the V gene TRBV5-4; 7 bases map to TRBD1. With V trimmed by 0 bases and J by 9 bases, 6 bases remained unmatched. Germline CDR1 and CDR2: SGHNT and YYREEE (reference sequence). The CDR3 has 15 amino acids. The chain's CDR3 is CASSLAGGSSSPLHF. CDR3 sequence (DNA): TGTGCCAGCAGCTTGGCAGGGGGAAGTAGTTCACCCCTCCACTTT.

The chain recombines TRBV5-1 with TRBJ2-1; 11 positions agree with TRBD2. This CDR3 has 15 residues. The J segment lost 8 bases and the V segment lost 4 bases, leaving 8 bases of the junction unmatched. The germline CDR1 and CDR2 sequences are SGHRS and YFSETQ. In nucleotides, the CDR3 is TGCGCCAGCAGCGGGGGGACTAGCGGCTTAGATGAGCAGTTCTTC. This codes for CASSGGTSGLDEQFF.

The gene calls are TRBV4-2 and TRBJ2-1, with TRBD1 as a possible D gene (6 bases). The germline V and J ends were trimmed by 4 bases and 2 bases, with 12 bases remaining between them. CDR1 and CDR2 from the germline V gene are LGHNA and YNFKEQ. There are 15 residues in the CDR3. Here the CDR3 reads CASSPNRVPYNEQFF. The CDR3, as DNA: TGTGCCAGCAGCCCCAACAGGGTCCCCTACAATGAGCAGTTCTTC.

In DNA, the CDR3 is TGTGCCAGCAGCCCTCGACAGGCCTTAAGAAATGAAAAACTGTTTTTT. It translates to CASSPRQALRNEKLFF. The V and J genes are TRBV3-1 (or the pseudogene TRBV3-2) and TRBJ1-4; the D gene is possibly TRBD1 (6 bases). Germline V gene data show CDR1 as LGHDT and CDR2 as YNNKEL (reference sequence). V dropped 4 bases and J dropped 5 bases, with 17 bases sitting between them. The CDR3 totals 16 residues.

V and J are TRBV7-9 and TRBJ1-4; TRBD1 aligns across 7 bases. Germline assignment: CDR1 SEHNR and CDR2 FQNEAQ (reference sequence). With V trimmed by 4 bases and J by 3 bases, 11 bases remained unmatched. The CDR3 spans 17 residues. The CDR3 here is CASSSGGHRDSNEKLFF. DNA for the CDR3: TGTGCCAGCAGCTCAGGGGGACACCGGGATTCTAATGAAAAACTGTTTTTT.

This clone showed up just a few times. The V call is TRBV19, the J call TRBJ1-1, with a possible D match to TRBD1 (6 bases). Trimming stripped 6 bases from V and 7 bases from J, with 15 bases between. Germline assignment: CDR1 LNHDA and CDR2 SQIVND (reference sequence). The CDR3 length is 13 residues. CDR3 in DNA: TGTGCCAGTAGGGAACAGGGAAGCGGTGAAGCTTTCTTT. This encodes CASREQGSGEAFF.

This sequence joins TRBV19 and TRBJ1-2, with 8 bases aligning to TRBD1. The V segment lost 5 bases and the J segment 4 bases; nucleotides outside the gene matches: 9. The CDR3 runs to 15 residues. CDR1 and CDR2 from the germline V gene are LNHDA and SQIVND (reference sequence). CDR3 nucleotide sequence: TGTGCCAGTAGTTTACAGGGGGAGATGGGCTATGGCTACACCTTC. This translates into CASSLQGEMGYGYTF.

This clone was picked up one time. The chain recombines TRBV7-6 with TRBJ2-1; perhaps TRBD2 as D (5 bases). The V end lost 7 bases, the J end lost 4 bases, and 17 bases lay between the germline ends. Germline V gene lookup returns CDR1 SGHVS and CDR2 FNYEAQ. The CDR3 length is 15 residues. The CDR3 sequence is CASTSSGGLYNEQFF. CDR3 DNA sequence: TGTGCCAGCACTTCCAGCGGTGGATTATACAATGAGCAGTTCTTC.

V usage is TRBV27 and J usage is TRBJ1-5; possible D gene TRBD1, 5 bases. CDR1 is MNHEY and CDR2 is SMNVEV in the germline V gene (reference sequence). The CDR3 totals 14 residues. Trimming shortened V by 5 bases and J by 3 bases, and 11 bases separated the two germline ends. In DNA, the CDR3 is TGTGCCAGCAGTACCAGGGCGTCCAATCAGCCCCAGCATTTT. The encoded protein is CASSTRASNQPQHF.

The gene calls are TRBV6-5 and TRBJ2-1; D may be TRBD2 (7 bases). The germline V and J ends were trimmed by 4 bases and 9 bases, with 22 bases remaining between them. The CDR3 covers 16 residues. Germline CDR1 is MNHEY and CDR2 is SVGAGI. The CDR3 reads CASSSPIGGAGGEQFF. CDR3 in DNA: TGTGCCAGCAGTTCCCCTATTGGGGGGGCTGGCGGTGAGCAGTTCTTC.

This clone was counted a single time. The chain uses TRBV28 and TRBJ2-2; 11 bases are shared with TRBD2. Per the germline V gene, CDR1 is MDHEN and CDR2 is SYDVKM. V was pared by 5 bases and J by 3 bases, with 8 bases of the junction left unmatched. CDR3 length equals 17 residues. Written as DNA, the CDR3 is TGTGCCAGCAGTCCCTTACTAGCGGGAGCCTACACCGGGGAGCTGTTTTTT. This sequence encodes CASSPLLAGAYTGELFF.

This chain joins TRBV27 and TRBJ2-1, with 8 bases fitting TRBD1. The CDR3 length is 13 residues. Germline loops: CDR1 MNHEY, CDR2 SMNVEV (reference sequence). V gave up 6 bases and J gave up 8 bases; unmatched junction bases: 6. Written as DNA, the CDR3 is TGTGCCAGCAGAACCACAGGGGGATATGAGCAGTTCTTC. Amino acids: CASRTTGGYEQFF.

V usage is TRBV11-2 and J usage is TRBJ2-1, with 8 bases that match TRBD2. The CDR3 totals 14 residues. CDR1 is SGHAT, CDR2 FQNNGV, per germline. V shed 3 bases, J shed 3 bases, and the junction held 1 base outside the gene matches. CDR3 coding DNA: TGTGCCAGCAGCTTGGCGGGGGGCTACAATGAGCAGTTCTTC. It codes for CASSLAGGYNEQFF.

The V call is TRBV19, the J call TRBJ1-2; D uncertain. V gave up 4 bases and J gave up 1 base, with 13 bases separating them. This CDR3 contains 15 residues. Looked up from germline, CDR1 is LNHDA and CDR2 is SQIVND (reference sequence). CDR3 bases: TGTGCCAGTAGTAGCTTACAAACAAATAACTATGGCTACACCTTC. Protein sequence: CASSSLQTNNYGYTF.

The gene calls are TRBV2 and TRBJ2-7, with unresolved D. CDR1 SNHLY and CDR2 FYNNEI come from the germline V gene. Trimming cost V 0 bases and J 5 bases, with 8 bases left between them. This CDR3 has 13 amino acids. For the CDR3, the DNA is TGTGCCAGCAGTGAAGCAATTGGCAACGAGCAGTACTTC. Translating it yields CASSEAIGNEQYF.

This clone has only one observation. The chain has TRBV21-1 and TRBJ2-2; TRBD2 is the table's D call, not checked against the DNA. TRBV21-1 is a documented pseudogene. The CDR3 length is 16 residues. In DNA form, the CDR3 reads TGTGCCAGCAGCAAGGTAGCGGAAACTAACACCGGGGAGCTGTTTTTT. Protein product: CASSKVAETNTGELFF.

J is TRBJ2-2 and V is TRBV20-1, with D possibly TRBD2 on 6 matching bases. The germline gives CDR1 DFQATT, CDR2 SNEGSKA (reference sequence). Trimming pared 3 bases from V and 6 bases from J, leaving 11 bases between. The CDR3 runs to 13 residues. The CDR3 DNA is TGCAGTGCTAGTCCGGCGGGACCCGGGGAGCTGTTTTTT. Amino acid sequence: CSASPAGPGELFF.

This chain joins TRBV7-2 and TRBJ2-7; D unresolved. Germline CDR1 SGHTA, CDR2 FQGNSA. This CDR3 contains 13 residues. V was shortened by 6 bases and J by 0 bases, with 9 bases between the two germline ends. The CDR3: CASSSTPSYEQYF. The CDR3 nucleotides are TGTGCCAGCAGTTCTACCCCCTCCTACGAGCAGTACTTC.